The T cell receptor (beta chain) described here comes from a study of identical twins. The ends lost 3 bases at V and 6 bases at J; junction bases unmatched: 8. Germline CDR1 and CDR2: SGHTA and FQGTGA. The CDR3 runs to 15 residues. TCRdb recomputed calls from the 5' RACE reads with MiXCR, one row per CDR3 protein. The sample contains roughly 690,000 distinct CDR3 sequences, around 20% of which appear only once. The same sample was also used in a study of T cells expressing NK-cell markers.

This TCR was sampled from a woman under 30 in good health. Sequenced: PBMCs. The V gene is TRBV7-3, the J gene TRBJ2-1, with 7 bases lining up with TRBD2. CDR3 sequence: CASSFGVGTINEQFF. CDR3 nucleotides: TGTGCCAGCAGCTTTGGGGTAGGGACTATCAATGAGCAGTTCTTC.